The 19 T cell receptor beta chains below all came from one sample that was sequenced in a study of monozygotic twins with inflammatory bowel disease (dated by TCRdb to between 2017 and 2020). Receptors were amplified or captured by 5' RACE. TCRdb names Illumina HiSeq 2500 as the instrument used. TCRdb reprocessed the public reads and reports one entry per CDR3 protein sequence, without DNA. The sample's table lists a count of roughly 100,000 distinct CDR3 sequences. The ten largest clones take up approximately 2% of the sample. Sequenced sample: blood. These TCRs come from a human donor with ulcerative colitis or Crohn's disease, or a healthy co-twin of an affected twin (not recorded which).

The V and J genes are TRBV6-2 or TRBV6-3 and TRBJ2-7; the TRBD1 assignment by TCRdb is unverifiable without DNA. The CDR3 has 12 amino acids. Germline assignment: CDR1 MNHEY and CDR2 SVGEGT. The CDR3 reads CASGQGREEQYF.

This chain links TRBV10-1 with TRBJ2-7. Germline V CDR1 and CDR2: WNHNN, SYGVQD (reference sequence). This CDR3 region has 14 residues. The chain's CDR3 is CASSESFSSYEQYF.

This chain links TRBV7-4 with TRBJ2-7; the D gene TCRdb calls, TRBD2, cannot be checked with no DNA. This CDR3 has 17 residues. Germline loops: CDR1 SGHVT, CDR2 SQSDAQ. Here the CDR3 reads CASSASTIQGIAYEQYF. The full variable domain, rest sourced from reference TRBV7-4 and TRBJ2-7, is GAGVSQSPRYKVAKRGRDVALRCDSISGHVTLYWYRQTLGQGSEVLTYSQSDAQRDKSGRPSGRFSAERPERSVSTLKIQRTEQGDSAVYLCASSASTIQGIAYEQYFGPGTRLTVT.

The chain recombines TRBV2 with TRBJ1-1; TCRdb's assignment of TRBD1 cannot be checked, as there is no DNA. Per the germline V gene, CDR1 is SNHLY and CDR2 is FYNNEI. This CDR3 comprises 18 residues. CDR3 region: CASSERLGGRLRNTEAFF. The full variable domain, with the rest looked up from reference TRBV2 and TRBJ1-1, is EPEVTQTPSHQVTQMGQEVILRCVPISNHLYFYWYRQILGQKVEFLVSFYNNEISEKSEIFDDQFSVERPDGSNFTLKIRSTKLEDSAMYFCASSERLGGRLRNTEAFFGQGTRLTVV.

The chain uses TRBV20-1 and TRBJ2-7. This CDR3 is built from 13 residues. Germline assignment: CDR1 DFQATT and CDR2 SNEGSKA (reference sequence). CDR3: CSASGLRTYEQYF.

This rearrangement joins TRBV29-1 to TRBJ2-7; absent DNA, TCRdb's TRBD2 call cannot be checked. This CDR3 is built from 13 residues. CDR1 and CDR2 from the germline V gene are SQVTM and ANQGSEA. Here the CDR3 reads CSVIGTSIYEQYF.

The J gene is TRBJ2-1, the V gene TRBV7-9. Germline lookup yields CDR1 SEHNR and CDR2 FQNEAQ (reference sequence). This CDR3 comprises 16 residues. CDR3 sequence reads: CASILRGSTYQNEQFF.

The CDR3 here is CASRRDSYYTEAFF. V usage is TRBV4-3 and J usage is TRBJ1-1; TCRdb names TRBD1, which stays unverified in the absence of DNA. Germline V lookup: CDR1 LGHNA, CDR2 YSLEER. The CDR3 covers 14 residues.

This chain connects TRBV19 to TRBJ2-1. Germline V CDR1 and CDR2: LNHDA, SQIVND (reference sequence). The CDR3 totals 13 residues. The CDR3 reads CASSIERSFMQFF.

CDR3 amino acids: CSAPPRGASNEQFF. The chain links TRBV20-1 to TRBJ2-1; TCRdb indicates TRBD1, and absent DNA this call remains unverified. The CDR3 has 14 amino acids. Germline lookup yields CDR1 DFQATT and CDR2 SNEGSKA (reference sequence).

The chain employs TRBV5-1 and TRBJ2-6; TCRdb selects TRBD1, and the lack of DNA leaves this call unchecked. CDR1 SGHRS and CDR2 YFSETQ come from the germline V gene. The CDR3 totals 17 residues. The CDR3 reads CASSTGTGGTGANVLTF.

The V and J genes are TRBV12-3 or TRBV12-4 and TRBJ1-1. This CDR3 spans 13 amino acids. This chain's CDR3 is CASSLYRNTEAFF.

The rearrangement joins TRBV5-6 to TRBJ1-2; TCRdb designates TRBD1, a call that cannot be tested without DNA. The CDR3 is 14 residues long. The germline V gene encodes CDR1 SGHDT and CDR2 YYEEEE. The CDR3 is CASSFPGIGYGYTF. Drawing the rest from reference TRBV5-6 and TRBJ1-2, the complete variable domain is DAGVTQSPTHLIKTRGQQVTLRCSPKSGHDTVSWYQQALGQGPQFIFQYYEEEERQRGNFPDRFSGHQFPNYSSELNVNALLLGDSALYLCASSFPGIGYGYTFGSGTRLTVV.

The chain has TRBV7-2 and TRBJ2-1; the TCRdb call, TRBD1, lacks DNA for checking. The germline V gene has CDR1 SGHTA and CDR2 FQGNSA. The length of the CDR3 is 12 residues. The CDR3 protein is CASSLETHRKFF.

V is TRBV7-2 and J is TRBJ2-4; TCRdb names TRBD1, which stays unverified in the absence of DNA. CDR3 length: 16 residues. The germline CDR1 and CDR2 sequences are SGHTA and FQGNSA. CDR3 loop: CASSGDRGLAKNIQYF.

The rearrangement joins TRBV20-1 to TRBJ2-7; TCRdb lists TRBD1, though no DNA is available to test this call. The CDR3 length is 15 residues. Per germline, CDR1 DFQATT and CDR2 SNEGSKA (reference sequence). The CDR3 reads CSARVQGGSSYEQYF.

The rearrangement joins TRBV4-3 to TRBJ2-6. Looked up from germline, CDR1 is LGHNA and CDR2 is YSLEER. The CDR3 covers 15 residues. CDR3 protein: CASSQSNSGANVLTF.

The rearrangement uses TRBV7-2 and TRBJ2-5; the D gene TCRdb calls, TRBD2, cannot be checked with no DNA. The CDR3 spans 15 residues. CDR1 is SGHTA and CDR2 is FQGNSA in the germline V gene. The chain's CDR3 is CASSRRGLAIETQYF.

V gene TRBV12-3 or TRBV12-4 combines with J gene TRBJ1-4. The CDR3 consists of 11 residues. The CDR3 region is CASREVEKLFF.